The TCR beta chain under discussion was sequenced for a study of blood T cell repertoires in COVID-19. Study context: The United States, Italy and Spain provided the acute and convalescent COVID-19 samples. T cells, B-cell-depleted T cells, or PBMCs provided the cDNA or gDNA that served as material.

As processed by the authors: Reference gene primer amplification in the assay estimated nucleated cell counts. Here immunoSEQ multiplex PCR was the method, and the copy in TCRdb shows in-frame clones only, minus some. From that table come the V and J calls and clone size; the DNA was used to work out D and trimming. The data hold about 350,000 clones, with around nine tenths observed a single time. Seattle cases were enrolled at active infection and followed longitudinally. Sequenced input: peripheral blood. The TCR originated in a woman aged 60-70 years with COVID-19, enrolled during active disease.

The CDR3 spells CSVRQGMWETQYF. In DNA form, the CDR3 reads TGCAGCGTACGACAGGGGATGTGGGAGACCCAGTACTTC. The J gene is TRBJ2-5, the V gene TRBV29-1; 8 bases match TRBD1. This CDR3 spans 13 amino acids. V dropped 6 bases and J dropped 5; count of bases not matched to a gene: 8. Germline lookup yields CDR1 SQVTM and CDR2 ANQGSEA.